This is a list of T cell receptor beta chains from one sample in a study of radiotherapy plus CTLA-4 blockade in lung cancer. Some clones are missing from TCRdb's copy, which holds only in-frame ones; the method was immunoSEQ multiplex PCR. The repertoire has 70,000 to 95,000 clones, approximately 80% of them found once; the top ten carry roughly 15%. The sample here was peripheral blood, taken from a patient treated with radiotherapy plus ipilimumab. These receptors all stem from a human donor with non-small cell lung cancer that progressed on radiotherapy plus ipilimumab. Both conserved end residues are part of each CDR3. A D gene is named only where the DNA matches it firmly. Expanded clones get a size class; other rows say once, few or many, or leave the size out.

v_call	d_call	j_call	clone_size	cdr3_nt	cdr3_aa
TRBV7-2	.	TRBJ1-4	.	TGTGCCAGCAGCTTAGTGGTGTATGAAAAACTGTTTTTT	CASSLVVYEKLFF
TRBV19	.	TRBJ1-5	.	TGTGCCAGTAGTGCAGGACAGTTTGGGGGCAATCAGCCCCAGCATTTT	CASSAGQFGGNQPQHF
TRBV9	TRBD2	TRBJ2-1	.	TGTGCCAGCAGCGTAGGGACTAGCACCCACTCCTACAATGAGCAGTTCTTC	CASSVGTSTHSYNEQFF
TRBV7-9	.	TRBJ2-1	.	TGTGCCAGCAGCTCCTCGGGGTCCGGGAACAATGAGCAGTTCTTC	CASSSSGSGNNEQFF
TRBV10-3	TRBD2	TRBJ2-7	.	TGTGCCATCAGTGCCCCTAGCGGGGGAACCTACGAGCAGTACTTC	CAISAPSGGTYEQYF
TRBV27	.	TRBJ1-2	.	TGTGCCAGCAGTTTACGGAACAGGGATGGCTACACCTTC	CASSLRNRDGYTF
TRBV5-6	TRBD1	TRBJ1-3	.	TGTGCCAGCAGCGTGACAGGGCCAACCGCTGGAAACACCATATATTTT	CASSVTGPTAGNTIYF
TRBV7-2	TRBD1	TRBJ1-2	.	TGTGCCAGCAGCTTCACAGGGGAAAACTATGGCTACACCTTC	CASSFTGENYGYTF
TRBV7-9	.	TRBJ2-2	once	TGTGCCAGCAGCCTCACGGGGACCGGGGAGCTGTTTTTT	CASSLTGTGELFF
TRBV7-2	TRBD2	TRBJ2-5	.	TGTGCCAGCAGCTTGATGCCCAGCGGGGAAGAGACCCAGTACTTC	CASSLMPSGEETQYF
TRBV7-2	TRBD2	TRBJ2-1	.	TGTGCCAGCAGCTTGGGACTAGTCGGCGGCAATGAGCAGTTCTTC	CASSLGLVGGNEQFF
TRBV7-3	.	TRBJ2-1	.	TGTGCCAGCAGCTTTGACAACAATGAGCAGTTCTTC	CASSFDNNEQFF
TRBV4-1	TRBD1	TRBJ1-2	once	TGCGCCAGCAGCCAAGAGGGGACAGGGGCGAATAACTATGGCTACACCTTC	CASSQEGTGANNYGYTF
TRBV19	.	TRBJ1-1	.	TGTGCCAGTAGTATTGGGACCATGAACACTGAAGCTTTCTTT	CASSIGTMNTEAFF
TRBV6-5	.	TRBJ2-7	once	TGTGCCAGCACGACTAGAGGCAGGTCCAGCGAGCAGTACTTC	CASTTRGRSSEQYF
TRBV19	TRBD2	TRBJ2-2	.	TGTGCCAGTAGTATGGGACTAGCGCCGAACACCGGGGAGCTGTTTTTT	CASSMGLAPNTGELFF
TRBV5-1	.	TRBJ1-1	.	TGCGCCAGCAGCTCTGACAACTTGATGAACACTGAAGCTTTCTTT	CASSSDNLMNTEAFF
TRBV7-8	.	TRBJ1-2	.	TGTGCCAGCAGCCCCTGGGGGGACGCATATGATGGCTACACCTTC	CASSPWGDAYDGYTF
TRBV7-2	.	TRBJ1-3	.	TGTGCCAGCAGCTCGGGGGGAGGGATGAACACCATATATTTT	CASSSGGGMNTIYF
TRBV11-3	TRBD1	TRBJ2-7	.	TGTGCCAGCAGCCCCAGAACAGGGGCGAACTACGAGCAGTACTTC	CASSPRTGANYEQYF
TRBV5-6	.	TRBJ2-3	.	TGTGCCAGCAGCCCCAGTGGGTGGTTAGATACGCAGTATTTT	CASSPSGWLDTQYF
TRBV6-5	.	TRBJ2-2	.	TGTGCCAGCAGTTTCGGCGGGGAGCTGTTTTTT	CASSFGGELFF
TRBV28	.	TRBJ1-2	.	TGTGCCAGCAGTTTACTAGGCAGGGGAGACGATGGCTACACCTTC	CASSLLGRGDDGYTF
TRBV7-2	.	TRBJ2-7	.	TGTGCCAGCAGCCCTGGGCCTTCCTACGAGCAGTACTTC	CASSPGPSYEQYF
TRBV19	TRBD2	TRBJ2-3	.	TGTGCCAGTAGTATAGCCGGGACTAAGCCGTTGGATACGCAGTATTTT	CASSIAGTKPLDTQYF
TRBV2	.	TRBJ1-3	.	TGTGCCAGCCGAGATTCGAGGGCCGGAAACACCATATATTTT	CASRDSRAGNTIYF
TRBV4-1	TRBD2	TRBJ2-7	.	TGCGCCAGCAGCCAAGGGGGACTAGCGGAGCGATACGAGCAGTACTTC	CASSQGGLAERYEQYF
TRBV5-6	TRBD1	TRBJ2-7	.	TGTGCCAGCAGCTTGGGGGACAGGGGCTACGAGCAGTACTTC	CASSLGDRGYEQYF
TRBV19	.	TRBJ2-7	.	TGTGCCAGTAGTATTATGGACCGATCCTACGAGCAGTACTTC	CASSIMDRSYEQYF